The rows below give T cell receptor beta chains drawn from one sample of a study of T cells in Graves' hyperthyroidism and ophthalmopathy. TCRdb passed the multiplex PCR reads through MiXCR, listing each CDR3 protein once. The repertoire has around 580,000 distinct CDR3 sequences, 46% of them found once; the top ten carry around 8%. Source material: peripheral blood or thyroid tissue (not recorded which). Receptors originate from a woman aged 18-29 years with Graves' hyperthyroidism. Both conserved end residues are part of each CDR3. D genes are given only for firm matches. The size entry is marked missing in some rows and otherwise reads once, few, many or a size class.

>TRBJ1-3|TRBD1|-|TRBV29-1
CSVADRERNTIYF
TGCAGCGTTGCGGACAGGGAGAGAAACACCATATATTTT
>TRBJ2-7|TRBD2|-|TRBV11-2
CASSLGSQGLAGGGEQYF
TGTGCCAGCAGCTTAGGGAGTCAGGGACTAGCGGGAGGCGGGGAGCAGTACTTC
>TRBJ2-7|-|many|TRBV7-2
CASSLALGLYEQYF
TGTGCCAGCAGCTTAGCGTTAGGTCTCTACGAGCAGTACTTC
>TRBJ2-6|TRBD1|many|TRBV2
CASRPGTGFSGANVLTF
TGTGCCAGCAGACCCGGGACAGGATTCTCTGGGGCCAACGTCCTGACTTTC
>TRBJ1-2|-|-|TRBV20-1
CSPRTDNYGYTF
TGCAGCCCCCGGACAGATAACTATGGCTACACCTTC
>TRBJ2-7|-|-|TRBV7-8
CASSPGPVYEQYF
TGTGCCAGCAGCCCTGGACCCGTCTACGAGCAGTACTTC
>TRBJ2-3|TRBD2|-|TRBV7-3
CASSLGGRHNEQYF
TGTGCCAGCAGCTTGGGCGGGAGGCACAATGAGCAGTATTTT
>TRBJ2-7|-|many|TRBV14
CASSPLLAYYEQYF
TGTGCCAGCAGCCCCCTACTAGCCTACTACGAGCAGTACTTC
>TRBJ2-5|-|-|TRBV2
CASGHGQQETQYF
TGTGCCAGTGGACACGGACAGCAGGAGACCCAGTACTTC
>TRBJ1-6|-|many|TRBV7-9
CASSPTGNNSPLHF
TGTGCCAGCAGCCCAACCGGCAATAATTCACCCCTCCACTTT
>TRBJ2-7|-|-|TRBV7-2
CASSELLGRYEQYF
TGTGCCAGCAGCGAACTTTTAGGGAGGTACGAGCAGTACTTC
>TRBJ2-1|TRBD1|-|TRBV20-1
CSAGTVYNEQFF
TGCAGTGCTGGGACAGTCTACAATGAGCAGTTCTTC
>TRBJ1-1|-|many|TRBV7-8
CASSLLDRLPGTEAFF
TGTGCCAGCAGCTTACTAGACAGGCTACCGGGCACTGAAGCTTTCTTT
>TRBJ2-1|TRBD1|few|TRBV7-3
CASSSTYRGADEQFF
TGTGCCAGCAGCTCGACCTACAGGGGAGCAGATGAGCAGTTCTTC
>TRBJ1-3|-|many|TRBV4-1
CASSQARNSGNTIYF
TGCGCCAGCAGCCAAGCCAGAAACTCTGGAAACACCATATATTTT
>TRBJ2-7|-|few|TRBV5-1
CASSRMRGSDTDEQYF
TGCGCCAGCAGCCGCATGAGAGGGAGTGATACGGACGAGCAGTACTTC
>TRBJ1-4|-|many|TRBV20-1
CSAGAGTTNEKLFF
TGCAGTGCTGGAGCGGGAACAACTAATGAAAAACTGTTTTTT